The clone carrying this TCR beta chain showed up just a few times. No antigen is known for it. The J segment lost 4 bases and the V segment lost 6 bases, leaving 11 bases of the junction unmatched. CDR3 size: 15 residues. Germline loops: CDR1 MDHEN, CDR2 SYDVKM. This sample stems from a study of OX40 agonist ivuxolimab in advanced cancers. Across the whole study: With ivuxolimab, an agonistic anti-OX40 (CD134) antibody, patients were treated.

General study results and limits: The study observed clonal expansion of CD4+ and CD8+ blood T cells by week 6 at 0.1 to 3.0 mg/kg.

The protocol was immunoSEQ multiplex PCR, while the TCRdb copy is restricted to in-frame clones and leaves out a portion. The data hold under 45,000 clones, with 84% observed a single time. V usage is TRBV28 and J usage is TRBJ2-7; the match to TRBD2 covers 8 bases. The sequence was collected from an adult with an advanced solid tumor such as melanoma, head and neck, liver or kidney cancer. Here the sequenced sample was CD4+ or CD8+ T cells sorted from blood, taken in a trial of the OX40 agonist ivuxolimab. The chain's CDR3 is CASSRTSMGQYEQYF. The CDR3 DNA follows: TGTGCCAGCAGCCGGACTAGCATGGGGCAATACGAGCAGTACTTC.